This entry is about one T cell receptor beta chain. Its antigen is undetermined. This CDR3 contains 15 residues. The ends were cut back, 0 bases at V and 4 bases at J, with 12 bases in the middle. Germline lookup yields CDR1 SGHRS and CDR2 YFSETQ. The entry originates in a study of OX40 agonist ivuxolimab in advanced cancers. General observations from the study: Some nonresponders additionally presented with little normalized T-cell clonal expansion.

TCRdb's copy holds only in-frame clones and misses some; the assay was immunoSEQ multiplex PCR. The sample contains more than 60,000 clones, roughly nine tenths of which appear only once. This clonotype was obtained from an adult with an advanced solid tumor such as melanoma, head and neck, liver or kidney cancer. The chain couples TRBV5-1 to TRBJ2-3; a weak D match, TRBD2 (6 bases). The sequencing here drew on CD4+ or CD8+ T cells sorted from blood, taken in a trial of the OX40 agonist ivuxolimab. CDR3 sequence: CASSLGLAASDTQYF. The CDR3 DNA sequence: TGCGCCAGCAGCTTGGGATTAGCGGCATCAGATACGCAGTATTTT.